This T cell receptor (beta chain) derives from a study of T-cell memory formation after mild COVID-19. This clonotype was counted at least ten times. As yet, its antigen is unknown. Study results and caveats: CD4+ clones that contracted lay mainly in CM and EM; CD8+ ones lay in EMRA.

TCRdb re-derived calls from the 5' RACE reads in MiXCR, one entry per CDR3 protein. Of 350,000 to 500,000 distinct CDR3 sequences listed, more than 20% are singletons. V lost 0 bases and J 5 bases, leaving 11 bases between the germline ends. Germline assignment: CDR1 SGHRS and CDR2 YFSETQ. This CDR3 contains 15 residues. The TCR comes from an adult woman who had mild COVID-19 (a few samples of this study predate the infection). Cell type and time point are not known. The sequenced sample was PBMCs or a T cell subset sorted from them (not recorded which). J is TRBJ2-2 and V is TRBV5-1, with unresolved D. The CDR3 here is CASSLVTRRTGELFF. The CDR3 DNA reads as TGCGCCAGCAGCTTGGTAACAAGGCGTACCGGGGAGCTGTTTTTT.